Listed below are T cell receptor beta chains from one sample, sequenced in a study of blood T cell repertoires in COVID-19. TCRdb's table, derived via immunoSEQ multiplex PCR, lists solely in-frame clones and lacks some. The sample includes approximately 230,000 clones, 70% to 90% of them seen just once. Sequenced material: PBMCs or T cells enriched from blood (not recorded which). These TCRs come from a man aged 40-49 years who had recovered from COVID-19. Both conserved end residues are part of each CDR3. A D gene is named only where the DNA matches it firmly. Only part of the rows carry a size: once, few, many, or a class if the clone is expanded.

NA	TRBV28	TRBJ2-7	NA	13	CASRVTGTYEQYF	TGTGCCAGCAGGGTGACTGGAACCTACGAGCAGTACTTC
TRBD2	TRBV3-1/TRBV3-2	TRBJ2-3	NA	18	CASSQALLAGGPGDTQYF	TGTGCCAGCAGCCAAGCCCTCCTAGCGGGGGGGCCGGGAGATACGCAGTATTTT
NA	TRBV7-8	TRBJ1-5	NA	15	CASSARGAGNQPQHF	TGTGCCAGCAGCGCCCGGGGGGCTGGCAATCAGCCCCAGCATTTT
NA	TRBV10-3	TRBJ1-4	NA	13	CAVTGRPNEKLFF	TGTGCCGTTACAGGGCGGCCTAATGAAAAACTGTTTTTT
TRBD1	TRBV7-9	TRBJ2-1	NA	16	CASSPRTGKNYNEQFF	TGTGCCAGCAGCCCAAGGACAGGGAAAAACTACAATGAGCAGTTCTTC
NA	TRBV5-6	TRBJ2-7	NA	15	CASSPGVQTAYEQYF	TGTGCCAGCAGCCCGGGGGTCCAGACCGCCTACGAGCAGTACTTC
TRBD1	TRBV7-8	TRBJ1-1	NA	15	CASSPGQGRYTEAFF	TGTGCCAGCAGCCCGGGACAGGGGAGGTACACTGAAGCTTTCTTT
NA	TRBV16	TRBJ2-7	NA	14	CASSPREASYEQYF	TGTGCCAGCAGCCCCCGTGAAGCGTCCTACGAGCAGTACTTC
TRBD1	TRBV12-3/TRBV12-4	TRBJ1-2	once	13	CASRPGQGYGYTF	TGTGCCAGCAGACCCGGACAGGGCTATGGCTACACCTTC
TRBD2	TRBV6-5	TRBJ2-5	once	15	CASSARSGSKETQYF	TGTGCCAGCAGCGCCCGTAGCGGGAGTAAAGAGACCCAGTACTTC
NA	TRBV6-5	TRBJ1-2	NA	15	CASSYSTGSGYGYTF	TGTGCCAGCAGTTACTCAACAGGGTCTGGCTATGGCTACACCTTC
NA	TRBV5-1	TRBJ2-3	NA	11	CASSLTDTQYF	TGCGCCAGCAGCCTCACAGATACGCAGTATTTT
NA	TRBV7-6	TRBJ1-1	NA	15	CASSLVGDLNTEAFF	TGTGCCAGCAGCTTAGTGGGGGACTTGAACACTGAAGCTTTCTTT
TRBD2	TRBV30	TRBJ2-1	NA	17	CAWSVKSASGRYNEQFF	TGTGCCTGGAGTGTAAAGTCGGCTAGCGGGAGGTACAATGAGCAGTTCTTC
NA	TRBV9	TRBJ1-2	once	14	CASSGPQGSDGYTF	TGTGCCAGCAGCGGCCCACAGGGTTCAGATGGCTACACCTTC
NA	TRBV30	TRBJ1-6	once	13	CAWSVREDSPLHF	TGTGCCTGGAGTGTACGGGAAGATTCACCCCTCCACTTT
TRBD1	TRBV6-6	TRBJ1-2	NA	14	CASSGPGTEEGYTF	TGTGCCAGCAGTGGGCCAGGGACAGAAGAAGGCTACACCTTC
NA	TRBV2	TRBJ2-7	NA	10	CASREYEQYF	TGTGCCAGCAGGGAGTACGAGCAGTACTTC
NA	TRBV18	TRBJ2-4	NA	15	CASSPPLQAKNIQYF	TGTGCCAGCTCACCACCTCTTCAGGCCAAAAACATTCAGTACTTC
NA	TRBV4-1	TRBJ1-2	NA	16	CASSQDNYGNNYGYTF	TGCGCCAGCAGCCAAGATAACTACGGAAATAACTATGGCTACACCTTC
TRBD1	TRBV28	TRBJ1-2	NA	15	CASSLGTGWTYGYTF	TGTGCCAGCAGTCTCGGGACAGGGTGGACCTATGGCTACACCTTC
NA	TRBV28	TRBJ1-5	NA	16	CASSLSLGGKYQPQHF	TGTGCCAGCAGCCTCTCTCTGGGGGGAAAGTATCAGCCCCAGCATTTT
TRBD2	TRBV19	TRBJ2-7	NA	14	CASTSGGQGYEQYF	TGTGCCAGTACTAGCGGGGGGCAGGGCTACGAGCAGTACTTC
TRBD2	TRBV5-1	TRBJ2-1	NA	16	CASSPGLAGTYNEQFF	TGCGCCAGCAGCCCTGGACTAGCGGGTACCTACAATGAGCAGTTCTTC
TRBD1	TRBV7-9	TRBJ2-3	NA	15	CASSLVDRVADTQYF	TGTGCCAGCAGCTTAGTTGACAGGGTGGCAGATACGCAGTATTTT